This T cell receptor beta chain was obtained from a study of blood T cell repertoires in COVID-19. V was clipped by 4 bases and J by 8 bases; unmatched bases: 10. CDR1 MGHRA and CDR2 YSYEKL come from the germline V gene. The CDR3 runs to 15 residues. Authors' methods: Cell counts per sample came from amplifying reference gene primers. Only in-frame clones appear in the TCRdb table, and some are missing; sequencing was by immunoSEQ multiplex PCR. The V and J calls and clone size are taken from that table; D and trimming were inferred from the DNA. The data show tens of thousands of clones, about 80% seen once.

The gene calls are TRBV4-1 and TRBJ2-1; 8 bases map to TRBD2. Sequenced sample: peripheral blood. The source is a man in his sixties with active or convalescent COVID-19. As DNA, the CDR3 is TGCGCCAGCAGCCCCCAGGCGGGGGGCAGGGATGAGCAGTTCTTC. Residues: CASSPQAGGRDEQFF.